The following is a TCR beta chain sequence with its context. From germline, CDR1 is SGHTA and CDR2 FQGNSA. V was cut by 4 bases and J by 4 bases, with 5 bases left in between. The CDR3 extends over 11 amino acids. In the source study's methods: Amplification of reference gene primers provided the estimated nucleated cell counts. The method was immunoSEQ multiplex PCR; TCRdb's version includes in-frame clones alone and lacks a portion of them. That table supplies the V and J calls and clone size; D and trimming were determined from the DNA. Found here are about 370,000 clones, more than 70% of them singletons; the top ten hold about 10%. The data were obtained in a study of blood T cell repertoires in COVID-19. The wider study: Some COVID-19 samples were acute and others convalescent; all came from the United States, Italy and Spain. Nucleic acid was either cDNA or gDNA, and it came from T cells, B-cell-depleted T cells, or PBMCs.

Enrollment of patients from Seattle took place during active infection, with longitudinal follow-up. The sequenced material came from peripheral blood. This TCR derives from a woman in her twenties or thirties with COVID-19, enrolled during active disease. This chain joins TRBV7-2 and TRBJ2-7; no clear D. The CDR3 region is CASSYKYEQYF. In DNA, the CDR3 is TGTGCCAGCAGCTACAAGTACGAGCAGTACTTC.